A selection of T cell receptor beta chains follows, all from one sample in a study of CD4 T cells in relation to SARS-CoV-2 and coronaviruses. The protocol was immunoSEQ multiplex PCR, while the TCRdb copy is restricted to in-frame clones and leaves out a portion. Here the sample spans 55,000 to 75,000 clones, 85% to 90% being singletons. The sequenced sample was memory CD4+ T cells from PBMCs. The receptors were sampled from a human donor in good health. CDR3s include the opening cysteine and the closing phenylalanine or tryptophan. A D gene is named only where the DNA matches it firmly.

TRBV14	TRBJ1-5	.	CASSQDPIKRWDGWVQPQHF
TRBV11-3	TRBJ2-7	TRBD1	CASSSGQGAYEQYF
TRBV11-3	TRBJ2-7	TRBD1	CASSLGGQGRSSYEQYF
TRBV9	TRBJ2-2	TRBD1	CASSVDRVEAGELFF
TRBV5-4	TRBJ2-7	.	CASTPSGRAYEQYF
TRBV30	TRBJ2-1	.	CAWSSGPPSYNEQFF
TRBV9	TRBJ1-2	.	CASSVAPGWNYGYTF
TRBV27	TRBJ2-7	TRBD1	CASSRQGLYEQYF
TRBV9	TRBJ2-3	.	CASSGRGSTDTQYF
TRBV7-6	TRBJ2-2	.	CASSLSILSSLGPNTGELFF
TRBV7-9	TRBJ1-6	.	CAYGGGQDALPLHF